This T cell receptor beta chain came from a study of cytomegalovirus exposure and HLA in healthy donors. Comments on this clone: Its specificity is unknown.

CDR1 is MNHEY and CDR2 is SVGAGI in the germline V gene. Trimming cost V 0 bases and J 4 bases; bases outside gene matches: 4. This CDR3 is built from 15 residues. Study outcomes and limitations: CMV serostatus was the sole immune exposure information available.

The PCR was carried out with 60 Vbeta primers and 13 Jbeta primers. The repertoire was sequenced with immunoSEQ multiplex PCR; TCRdb's copy has only in-frame clones and lacks some. This table has under 150,000 clones, roughly 80% appearing once. The TCR comes from a man aged 18 to 35 in good health and CMV-seronegative. Sequenced input: PBMCs. The V call is TRBV6-5, the J call TRBJ1-2; 8 nucleotides line up with TRBD1. Here the CDR3 reads CASSYSGTGFYGYTF. The CDR3 nucleotides read TGTGCCAGCAGTTACTCCGGGACAGGTTTCTATGGCTACACCTTC.